This entry features one T cell receptor beta chain sequence. Seattle researchers signed up patients amid active infection and tracked them longitudinally. This entry belongs to a study of blood T cell repertoires in COVID-19. Study context: Italy, Spain and the United States were the sources of the convalescent and acute COVID-19 samples.

In the original analysis: Scientists estimated how many nucleated cells there were by amplifying reference gene primers. The repertoire was sequenced with immunoSEQ multiplex PCR; TCRdb's copy has only in-frame clones and lacks some. For V, J and clone size, that table is used; D and trimming come from the DNA. The sample contains some 310,000 clones, roughly 90% of which appear only once. Germline V gene data show CDR1 as MDHEN and CDR2 as SYDVKM. This CDR3 has 14 residues. V was clipped by 7 bases and J by 2 bases; unmatched bases: 7. The sequenced material came from peripheral blood. V usage is TRBV28 and J usage is TRBJ2-5; TRBD1 agrees at 7 bases. The source is a woman in her thirties or forties with COVID-19, enrolled during active disease. CDR3 loop: CASNQPQGQETQYF. Written as DNA, the CDR3 is TGTGCCAGCAACCAACCACAGGGGCAAGAGACCCAGTACTTC.